Each of the 10 T cell receptor beta chains below was sequenced from the same sample in a study of shared clonotypes between healthy human individuals. Generated by immunoSEQ multiplex PCR, the TCRdb table keeps only in-frame clones and is missing some. The data show under 1,100,000 clones, about 75% seen once. Sequenced: memory CD4+ T cells sorted from blood. Stated subset: CD45RA-negative fraction. Receptors originate from a man aged 18 to 29 in good health.

This rearrangement joins TRBV28 to TRBJ1-6; D uncertain. Per the germline V gene, CDR1 is MDHEN and CDR2 is SYDVKM. Trimming removed 5 bases from V and 7 bases from J, with 18 bases in between. The CDR3 runs to 16 residues. Written as DNA, the CDR3 is TGTGCCAGCAGTCCTAGCGGCGAGGGTCTGAATTCACCCCTCCACTTT. This sequence encodes CASSPSGEGLNSPLHF.

This chain uses TRBV5-1 with TRBJ2-2, with 8 bases aligning to TRBD2. V was pared by 0 bases and J by 6 bases, with 4 bases of the junction left unmatched. Per the germline V gene, CDR1 is SGHRS and CDR2 is YFSETQ. The CDR3 covers 15 residues. The CDR3 DNA follows: TGCGCCAGCAGCTTGGAGGGACTAGTCCCCGGGGAGCTGTTTTTT. Translated: CASSLEGLVPGELFF.

This sequence joins TRBV6-5 and TRBJ1-1; no firm D call. The V and J ends lost 5 bases and 4 bases respectively, with 14 bases between them. This CDR3 is built from 14 residues. Germline lookup yields CDR1 MNHEY and CDR2 SVGAGI. CDR3 sequence: CASSDPHSGTEAFF. CDR3 coding DNA: TGTGCCAGCAGTGACCCCCACTCCGGCACTGAAGCTTTCTTT.

The V and J genes are TRBV7-9 and TRBJ2-1; TRBD2 is a possible D gene (6 bases). The germline gives CDR1 SEHNR, CDR2 FQNEAQ (reference sequence). Trimming pared 1 base from V and 5 bases from J, leaving 18 bases between. The CDR3 consists of 17 residues. The DNA for the CDR3 is TGTGCCAGCAGCTTAGGGCCCAAGCGGGTATTGAACAATGAGCAGTTCTTC. Amino acids: CASSLGPKRVLNNEQFF.

V usage is TRBV19 and J usage is TRBJ1-4; no firm D call. V was clipped by 6 bases and J by 3 bases, with 14 bases between them. The CDR3 has 15 amino acids. Germline V CDR1 and CDR2: LNHDA, SQIVND (reference sequence). The CDR3: CASRIQDGANEKLFF. The CDR3 bases are TGTGCCAGTAGGATCCAGGACGGAGCTAATGAAAAACTGTTTTTT.

CDR3 nucleotides: TGTGCCAGCAGTGTTTCCAAAAACATTCAGTACTTC. Protein product: CASSVSKNIQYF. The chain couples TRBV2 to TRBJ2-4; unclear D gene. The CDR3 runs 12 residues. Germline V gene lookup returns CDR1 SNHLY and CDR2 FYNNEI. V was shortened by 4 bases and J by 2 bases, with 3 bases between the two germline ends. The full variable domain, its missing parts supplied by reference TRBV2 and TRBJ2-4, is EPEVTQTPSHQVTQMGQEVILRCVPISNHLYFYWYRQILGQKVEFLVSFYNNEISEKSEIFDDQFSVERPDGSNFTLKIRSTKLEDSAMYFCASSVSKNIQYFGAGTRLSVL.

The chain has TRBV7-9 and TRBJ1-4; weak D call: TRBD1 (6 bases). CDR1 and CDR2 (germline): SEHNR, FQNEAQ (reference sequence). The CDR3 covers 15 residues. The V gene lost 3 bases and the J gene lost 8 bases, with 16 bases spanning the gap. The CDR3 bases are TGTGCCAGCAGCTTCTCCGGGACAACGGCAGAAAAACTGTTTTTT. Protein: CASSFSGTTAEKLFF.

The chain links TRBV12-5 to TRBJ2-1, with a tentative D call TRBD1 (6 bases). Trimming left V 3 bases short and J 7 bases short, with 10 bases between. CDR3 length: 13 amino acids. Germline values: CDR1 LGHNT, CDR2 FRNRAP. This CDR3 is CASGLQQGNEQFF. The CDR3, as DNA: TGTGCTAGTGGTTTACAACAGGGAAATGAGCAGTTCTTC.

The chain carries TRBV18 and TRBJ2-5, with D hard to call. From germline, CDR1 is KGHSH and CDR2 LQKENI. The CDR3 is made up of 13 amino acids. Trimming stripped 3 bases from V and 5 bases from J, with 10 bases between. Written as DNA, the CDR3 is TGTGCCAGCTCACCGGATGGGTTGGAGACCCAGTACTTC. This translates into CASSPDGLETQYF.

Regarding this clone: Since a much larger clone is just one base distant, this may be a read error. The V and J genes are TRBV27 and TRBJ2-3; D is possibly TRBD1 (5 bases). Germline CDR1 MNHEY, CDR2 SMNVEV (reference sequence). With 8 bases removed from V and 8 bases from J, the gap between germline ends came to 14 bases. CDR3 length: 12 amino acids. CDR3 region: CASRSTGATQYF. The DNA of the CDR3 is TGTGCCAGCCGTTCTACAGGAGCTACGCAGTATTTT.